This T cell receptor (beta chain) was obtained from a study of patients and donors after allogeneic stem cell transplantation. This clonotype occurred many times. CDR3 size: 13 residues. Trimming took 6 bases from V and 4 from J, leaving 15 bases between them. The germline gives CDR1 DFQATT, CDR2 SNEGSKA (reference sequence). MiXCR was run by TCRdb on the RT-PCR reads, yielding one entry per CDR3 protein. Of fewer than 200,000 distinct CDR3 sequences in the sample, 30% were seen once. The chain is built from TRBV20-1 and TRBJ1-1; D call uncertain. This clonotype originated in a human donor who was either an allogeneic HSCT recipient or a stem cell or donor lymphocyte infusion donor (not recorded which). It is not recorded whose cells these are; they may come from a transplant donor. Sequenced sample: blood, either unsorted or a sorted T cell fraction (not recorded which). CDR3 nucleotide sequence: TGCAGTGCCACATTCTTCGGGATCACTGAAGCTTTCTTT. Its protein is CSATFFGITEAFF.